This TCR beta chain was observed in a study of blood T cell repertoires in COVID-19. Here immunoSEQ multiplex PCR was the method, and the copy in TCRdb shows in-frame clones only, minus some. The sample yields about 53,000 clones, just under 85% seen once. The V segment lost 6 bases and the J segment 12 bases; nucleotides outside the gene matches: 7. Per the germline V gene, CDR1 is KGHSH and CDR2 is LQKENI. The CDR3 has 11 amino acids. The V call is TRBV18, the J call TRBJ2-7; 8 nucleotides align to TRBD2. The sequenced material came from peripheral blood. The receptor's source is a human donor in a cohort sampled during active COVID-19. The CDR3 bases are TGTGCCAGCTCGGAAAGCGGGAGTATGTACTTC. Amino acids: CASSESGSMYF. The full variable domain, completed using reference TRBV18 and TRBJ2-7, is NAGVMQNPRHLVRRRGQEARLRCSPMKGHSHVYWYRQLPEEGLKFMVYLQKENIIDESGMPKERFSAEFPKEGPSILRIQQVVRGDSAAYFCASSESGSMYFGPGTRLTVT.